One and the same sample provided the 23 T cell receptor beta chains below, sequenced in a study of OX40 agonist ivuxolimab in advanced cancers. Sequencing used immunoSEQ multiplex PCR; TCRdb keeps in-frame clones, though not all of them. The sample has 75,000 to 80,000 clones, more than 75% seen once; the top ten hold less than 0.55%. Sequenced here: CD4+ or CD8+ T cells sorted from blood, sampled in a trial of the OX40 agonist ivuxolimab. These receptors came from an adult with an advanced solid tumor such as melanoma, head and neck, liver or kidney cancer.

A remark on this clone: The sample contains more than one DNA sequence encoding this CDR3. This rearrangement joins TRBV27 to TRBJ2-7, with D unclear. V was trimmed by 1 base and J by 3 bases, leaving 10 bases between them. Germline V gene lookup returns CDR1 MNHEY and CDR2 SMNVEV (reference sequence). This CDR3 has 14 residues. CDR3 amino acids: CASSLLGKSYEQYF. CDR3 nucleotide sequence: TGTGCCAGCAGTTTATTAGGCAAAAGCTACGAGCAGTACTTC.

This rearrangement joins TRBV18 to TRBJ2-5; 8 bases map to TRBD1. Germline lookup yields CDR1 KGHSH and CDR2 LQKENI. The CDR3 has 15 amino acids. Germline trimming cut 2 bases from V and 4 bases from J; bases unmatched to any gene: 6. DNA of the CDR3: TGTGCCAGCTCACCATCGACAGGGGTGGGAGAGACCCAGTACTTC. Translation gives CASSPSTGVGETQYF.

The genes are TRBV25-1 and TRBJ1-2, with unresolved D. Per germline, CDR1 MGHDK and CDR2 SYGVNS. The germline V and J ends were trimmed by 5 bases and 0 bases, with 10 bases remaining between them. CDR3 size: 14 residues. The CDR3 coding sequence is TGTGCCAGCAGTCAATTAAATCCTAACTATGGCTACACCTTC. This gives the protein CASSQLNPNYGYTF.

V gene TRBV7-8 combines with J gene TRBJ2-1; D tentatively fits TRBD1 or TRBD2 (5 bases each). Trimming took off 4 bases at V and 4 bases at J, with 17 bases between the two ends. This CDR3 has 16 residues. Looked up from germline, CDR1 is SGHVS and CDR2 is FQNEAQ. CDR3 nucleotide sequence: TGTGCCAGCAGCTGGGTCGGGACGGAGGTTTACAATGAGCAGTTCTTC. Translating it yields CASSWVGTEVYNEQFF. The full variable domain, with the rest looked up from reference TRBV7-8 and TRBJ2-1, is GAGVSQSPRYKVAKRGQDVALRCDPISGHVSLFWYQQALGQGPEFLTYFQNEAQLDKSGLPSDRFFAERPEGSVSTLKIQRTQQEDSAVYLCASSWVGTEVYNEQFFGPGTRLTVL.

This chain links TRBV18 with TRBJ2-5; D may be TRBD1 or TRBD2 (6 bases each). V gave up 5 bases and J gave up 5 bases, with 15 bases separating them. Germline V gene lookup returns CDR1 KGHSH and CDR2 LQKENI. The CDR3 length is 14 residues. The CDR3 sequence: CASSWQGRRETQYF. The DNA for the CDR3 is TGTGCCAGCTCATGGCAGGGGAGGAGGGAGACCCAGTACTTC.

This chain joins TRBV5-1 and TRBJ2-2, with a possible D match to TRBD1 (5 bases). Trimming left V 0 bases short and J 7 bases short, with 7 bases between. This CDR3 has 13 amino acids. Per the germline V gene, CDR1 is SGHRS and CDR2 is YFSETQ. This CDR3 reads CASSLGQRGELFF. The CDR3 DNA sequence: TGCGCCAGCAGCTTGGGACAGCGCGGGGAGCTGTTTTTT.

The rearrangement links TRBV6-5 to TRBJ2-5, with unresolved D. The ends were cut back, 4 bases at V and 5 bases at J, with 11 bases in the middle. This CDR3 contains 13 residues. Germline V gives CDR1 MNHEY, CDR2 SVGAGI. CDR3 bases: TGTGCCAGCAGTTCCGACGAGATGGAGACCCAGTACTTC. This codes for CASSSDEMETQYF.

The chain employs TRBV5-1 and TRBJ2-5, with unresolved D. CDR1 is SGHRS and CDR2 is YFSETQ in the germline V gene. The V end lost 0 bases, the J end lost 2 bases, and 8 bases lay between the germline ends. The CDR3 covers 14 residues. CDR3 sequence: CASSLGSRQETQYF. The CDR3 coding sequence is TGCGCCAGCAGCTTGGGCAGTCGGCAAGAGACCCAGTACTTC. Full variable domain (outside the CDR3, taken from reference TRBV5-1 and TRBJ2-5): KAGVTQTPRYLIKTRGQQVTLSCSPISGHRSVSWYQQTPGQGLQFLFEYFSETQRNKGNFPGRFSGRQFSNSRSEMNVSTLELGDSALYLCASSLGSRQETQYFGPGTRLLVL.

The chain links TRBV6-5 to TRBJ1-1; no definite D call. The ends were cut back, 0 bases at V and 1 base at J, with 9 bases in the middle. The CDR3 has 15 residues. Germline V gene lookup returns CDR1 MNHEY and CDR2 SVGAGI. The CDR3 here is CASSYSGYTNTEAFF. The CDR3 region has the DNA TGTGCCAGCAGTTACTCGGGTTACACGAACACTGAAGCTTTCTTT.

The chain is built from TRBV5-4 and TRBJ2-7; D possibly uses TRBD1 or TRBD2 (5 bases each). This CDR3 is 15 amino acids long. The V and J ends lost 0 bases and 2 bases respectively, with 12 bases between them. The germline V gene has CDR1 SGHNT and CDR2 YYREEE (reference sequence). The CDR3 spells CASSLVEGSAYEQYF. In DNA form, the CDR3 reads TGTGCCAGCAGCTTGGTTGAGGGGTCTGCCTACGAGCAGTACTTC.

This chain uses TRBV15 with TRBJ1-3; no definite D call. The CDR3 contains 15 residues. The germline CDR1 and CDR2 sequences are LNHNV and YYDKDF (reference sequence). V was clipped by 6 bases and J by 0 bases, with 12 bases between them. CDR3 region: CATRKTWNSGNTIYF. CDR3 DNA sequence: TGTGCCACCAGAAAGACTTGGAACTCTGGAAACACCATATATTTT.

This chain uses TRBV7-6 with TRBJ1-2; D perhaps matches TRBD1 (5 bases). Between the trimmed V and J ends, which lost 5 bases and 5 bases, there was a span of 15 bases. The CDR3 is 14 residues long. Germline-derived CDR1 and CDR2 are SGHVS and FNYEAQ. Here the CDR3 reads CASSSGGMVYGYTF. DNA for the CDR3: TGTGCCAGCAGCAGCGGGGGGATGGTATATGGCTACACCTTC.

V is TRBV18 and J is TRBJ1-4, with 9 bases fitting TRBD1. Per the germline V gene, CDR1 is KGHSH and CDR2 is LQKENI. The CDR3 runs 16 residues. The ends lost 3 bases at V and 5 bases at J; junction bases unmatched: 7. CDR3 loop: CASSPLGTGPNEKLFF. In DNA, the CDR3 is TGTGCCAGCTCACCTTTAGGGACAGGGCCGAATGAAAAACTGTTTTTT.

This clone was recorded only once. The rearrangement uses TRBV29-1 and TRBJ1-6; TRBD1 is a possible D gene (5 bases). Germline assignment: CDR1 SQVTM and CDR2 ANQGSEA. The CDR3 spans 13 residues. V was trimmed by 4 bases and J by 9 bases, leaving 13 bases between them. The CDR3 loop is CSVAFGRGSPLHF. As DNA, the CDR3 is TGCAGCGTTGCGTTCGGGAGGGGTTCACCCCTCCACTTT.

The genes are TRBV5-1 and TRBJ1-1; no clear D gene. V lost 0 bases to trimming and J lost 11 bases, with 14 bases between them. Germline V gene data show CDR1 as SGHRS and CDR2 as YFSETQ. The CDR3 length is 13 residues. The CDR3 reads CASSLGTRDLAFF. The CDR3 DNA reads as TGCGCCAGCAGCTTGGGGACGAGGGATTTGGCTTTCTTT.

The chain recombines TRBV2 with TRBJ1-1, with unresolved D. Looked up from germline, CDR1 is SNHLY and CDR2 is FYNNEI. CDR3 length: 14 amino acids. Deletions cut 6 bases from V and 5 bases from J, with 16 bases between. Here the CDR3 DNA reads TGTGCCAGCAGGCCCCGGAGGGTGGGGACTGAAGCTTTCTTT. This gives the protein CASRPRRVGTEAFF.

The chain recombines TRBV5-6 with TRBJ2-1, with D perhaps assigned TRBD1 or TRBD2 (5 bases each). Trimming stripped 0 bases from V and 7 bases from J, with 17 bases between. Germline V CDR1 and CDR2: SGHDT, YYEEEE. CDR3 size: 16 residues. CDR3 in DNA: TGTGCCAGCAGCTTGGCCCCGGGGCCGAAGGGGAATGAGCAGTTCTTC. Translating gives CASSLAPGPKGNEQFF.

The chain's CDR3 is CASSADQPQHF. CDR3 coding DNA: TGTGCCAGCAGCGCCGATCAGCCCCAGCATTTT. This chain connects TRBV7-2 to TRBJ1-5; no firm D call. This CDR3 spans 11 amino acids. Germline CDR1 and CDR2: SGHTA and FQGNSA. Trimming shortened V by 5 bases and J by 5 bases, and 4 bases separated the two germline ends.

The rearrangement uses TRBV30 and TRBJ2-5; 10 positions match TRBD2. The ends lost 0 bases at V and 0 bases at J; junction bases unmatched: 7. Germline assignment: CDR1 GTSNPN and CDR2 SVGIG (reference sequence). The CDR3 sequence is 17 residues long. The CDR3 DNA reads TGTGCCTGGAGTGTAAATCGAGCGGGAGGGTACCAAGAGACCCAGTACTTC. Translation gives CAWSVNRAGGYQETQYF.

The V call is TRBV5-1, the J call TRBJ2-7; 8 positions agree with TRBD1. Germline lookup yields CDR1 SGHRS and CDR2 YFSETQ. The trim removed 3 bases at V and 4 bases at J, leaving 9 bases unmatched. This CDR3 has 15 amino acids. The CDR3 sequence: CASSSPDRGKYEQYF. CDR3 nucleotides: TGCGCCAGCAGCTCCCCCGACAGGGGAAAGTACGAGCAGTACTTC.

The V gene is TRBV6-1, the J gene TRBJ1-2, with 7 positions matching TRBD1. Germline CDR1 MNHNS, CDR2 SASEGT. V trimming: 5 bases; J trimming: 8 bases; junction bases outside the gene matches: 8. CDR3 length equals 13 residues. The CDR3 bases are TGTGCCAGCAGTAGCGACAGGGTCTACGGCTACACCTTC. The encoded protein is CASSSDRVYGYTF.

The V gene is TRBV11-2, the J gene TRBJ1-6; D is undetermined. The V end lost 1 base, the J end lost 7 bases, and 8 bases lay between the germline ends. The germline gives CDR1 SGHAT, CDR2 FQNNGV. The CDR3 extends over 14 amino acids. Here the CDR3 DNA reads TGTGCCAGCAGCTTAGGGCAGGACAATTCACCCCTCCACTTT. Its translation: CASSLGQDNSPLHF. Supplemented by reference TRBV11-2 and TRBJ1-6, the full variable domain reads EAGVAQSPRYKIIEKRQSVAFWCNPISGHATLYWYQQILGQGPKLLIQFQNNGVVDDSQLPKDRFSAERLKGVDSTLKIQPAKLEDSAVYLCASSLGQDNSPLHFGNGTRLTVT.

The chain employs TRBV19 and TRBJ1-5; D is undetermined. CDR3 size: 13 residues. Trimming removed 0 bases at V and 7 bases at J, with 7 bases between. CDR1 is LNHDA, CDR2 SQIVND, per germline (reference sequence). The CDR3 region has the DNA TGTGCCAGTAGTATAGATAGGGAACAGCCCCAGCATTTT. This translates into CASSIDREQPQHF.